A selection of T cell receptor beta chains follows, all from one sample in a study of CD8 T cells in ankylosing spondylitis. TCRdb independently ran MiXCR on the 5' RACE reads; one entry per CDR3 protein. The sample contains tens of thousands of distinct CDR3 sequences, approximately 8.9% of which appear only once. What was sequenced was blood, either unsorted or a sorted T cell fraction (not recorded which). The receptor source for this set is a male donor with ankylosing spondylitis. The CDR3 runs from the conserved cysteine through the conserved F or W. Fields, in order: V gene, CDR3 length, CDR3 protein.

TRBV20-1 | 13 | CSARVTGSYEQYF
TRBV7-9 | 14 | CASSLGLDGTEAFF
TRBV11-2 | 16 | CASSPQGASYTDTQYF
TRBV7-9 | 14 | CASGLQMGTYGYTF
TRBV12-3/TRBV12-4 | 13 | CASTTGQTTEAFF
TRBV27 | 13 | CASSSASTDTQYF
TRBV27 | 13 | CASTQGQGWGYTF
TRBV7-9 | 16 | CASSSPLGAAIGEAFF
TRBV9 | 15 | CASSGRPGSAGELFF
TRBV15 | 14 | CATSLGTGDQPQHF
TRBV5-1 | 15 | CASSLEYRGADTQYF
TRBV7-2 | 15 | CASSLRDSGANVLTF
TRBV12-3/TRBV12-4 | 14 | CASTASPVGFGYTF
TRBV4-2 | 15 | CASSQEGEGWTEAFF
TRBV7-9 | 15 | CASSPGLAGRVELFF
TRBV7-6 | 15 | CASSLADTGYNEQFF
TRBV7-9 | 17 | CASSGGGTSGSENEQFF
TRBV6-1 | 18 | CASSPSGTGGNSNQPQHF